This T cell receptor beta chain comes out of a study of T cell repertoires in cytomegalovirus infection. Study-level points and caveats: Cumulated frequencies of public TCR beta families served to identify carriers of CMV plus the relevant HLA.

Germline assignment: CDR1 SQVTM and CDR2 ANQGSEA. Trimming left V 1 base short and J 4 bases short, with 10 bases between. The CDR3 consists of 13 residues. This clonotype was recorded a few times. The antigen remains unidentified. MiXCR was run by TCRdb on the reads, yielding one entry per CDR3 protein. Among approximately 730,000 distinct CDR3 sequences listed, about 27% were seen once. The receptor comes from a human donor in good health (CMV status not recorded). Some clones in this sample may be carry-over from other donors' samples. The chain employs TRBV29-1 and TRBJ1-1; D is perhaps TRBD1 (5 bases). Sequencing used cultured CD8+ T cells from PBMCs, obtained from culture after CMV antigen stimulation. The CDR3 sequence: CSVEGGASTEAFF. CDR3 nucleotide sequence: TGCAGCGTTGAAGGGGGCGCTTCCACTGAAGCTTTCTTT.